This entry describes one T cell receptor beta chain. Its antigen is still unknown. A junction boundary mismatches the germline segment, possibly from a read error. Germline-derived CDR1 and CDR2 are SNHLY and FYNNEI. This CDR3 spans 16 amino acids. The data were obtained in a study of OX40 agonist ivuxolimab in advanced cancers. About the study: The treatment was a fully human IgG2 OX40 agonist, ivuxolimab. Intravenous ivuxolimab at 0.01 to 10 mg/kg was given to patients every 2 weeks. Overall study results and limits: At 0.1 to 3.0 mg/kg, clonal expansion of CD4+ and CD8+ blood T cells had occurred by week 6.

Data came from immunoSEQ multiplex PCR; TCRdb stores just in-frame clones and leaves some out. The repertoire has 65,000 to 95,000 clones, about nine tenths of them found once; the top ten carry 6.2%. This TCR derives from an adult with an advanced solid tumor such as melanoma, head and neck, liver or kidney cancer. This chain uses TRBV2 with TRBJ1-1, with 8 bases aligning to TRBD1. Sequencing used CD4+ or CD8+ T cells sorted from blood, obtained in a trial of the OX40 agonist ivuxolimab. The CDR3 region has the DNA TGTGCCAACAGTGCTAGCGACAGGGGTTTGAACACTGAAGCTTTCTTT. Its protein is CANSASDRGLNTEAFF.